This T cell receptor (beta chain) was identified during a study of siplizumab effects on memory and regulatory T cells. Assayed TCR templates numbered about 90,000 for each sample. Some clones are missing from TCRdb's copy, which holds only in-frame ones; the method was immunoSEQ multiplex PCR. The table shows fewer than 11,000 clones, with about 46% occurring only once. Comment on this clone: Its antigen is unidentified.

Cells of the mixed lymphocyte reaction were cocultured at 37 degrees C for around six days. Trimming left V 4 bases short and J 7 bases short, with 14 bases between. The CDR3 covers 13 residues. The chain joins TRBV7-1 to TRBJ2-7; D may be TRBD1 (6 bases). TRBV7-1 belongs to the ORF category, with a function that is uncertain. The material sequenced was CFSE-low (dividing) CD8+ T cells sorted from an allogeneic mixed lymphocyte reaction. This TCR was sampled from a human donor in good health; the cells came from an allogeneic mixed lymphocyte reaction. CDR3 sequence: CASSFYRATEQYF. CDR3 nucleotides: TGTGCCAGCAGCTTCTACAGGGCCACAGAGCAGTACTTC.